These T cell receptor beta chains were read from a single sample in a study of vaccination and CD4 T cells after COVID-19. TCRdb redid the calling of the PCR reads with MiXCR, one entry per CDR3 protein. The sample carries fewer than 10,000 distinct CDR3 sequences, 45% to 50% recorded once. Their antigens remain unidentified. Sequencing was done on a sample of CD4+ T cells from blood, cultured in vitro. The receptors here all came from a human donor who had recovered from COVID-19. Both conserved end residues are part of each CDR3. D genes are given only for firm matches. Size is omitted from some rows. Given values are once, few, many or a class for expanded clones.

v_gene	len	d_gene	abundance	j_gene	CDR3aa	CDR3nt
TRBV20-1	16	TRBD1	few	TRBJ1-1	CSARAAGTGVVREAFF	TGCAGTGCTAGAGCCGCCGGGACAGGGGTTGTGAGAGAAGCTTTCTTT
TRBV7-8	18	TRBD2	NA	TRBJ2-1	CASSQGLAGGGPYNEQFF	TGTGCCAGCAGTCAGGGACTAGCGGGAGGGGGCCCCTACAATGAGCAGTTCTTC
TRBV11-3	14	NA	NA	TRBJ2-6	CASSFGSGANVLTF	TGTGCCAGCAGCTTTGGTTCTGGGGCCAACGTCCTGACTTTC
TRBV20-1	12	TRBD1	NA	TRBJ2-7	CSASVTGVEQYF	TGCAGTGCTAGCGTGACAGGGGTCGAGCAGTACTTC
TRBV18	18	TRBD1	few	TRBJ1-2	CASSPDRGLLGGAGGYTF	TGTGCCAGCTCACCGGACAGGGGGCTCCTTGGCGGAGCGGGGGGCTACACCTTC
TRBV20-1	15	TRBD1	few	TRBJ1-6	CSAKTGGGYNSPLHF	TGCAGTGCTAAAACAGGGGGAGGTTATAATTCACCCCTCCACTTT
TRBV19	15	TRBD1	NA	TRBJ2-7	CASSPGQGRRDEQYF	TGTGCCAGTAGCCCGGGACAGGGGCGCAGGGACGAGCAGTACTTC
TRBV6-1	14	TRBD1	few	TRBJ1-2	CASRKGGQIYGYTF	TGTGCCAGCAGAAAGGGGGGACAGATCTATGGCTACACCTTC
TRBV6-1	15	NA	NA	TRBJ1-1	CASTDAQGSNTEAFF	TGTGCCAGCACCGACGCCCAGGGTTCGAACACTGAAGCTTTCTTT
TRBV7-2	14	NA	NA	TRBJ2-7	CASSAGSFSGEQYF	TGTGCCAGCAGTGCCGGGTCCTTTAGTGGCGAGCAGTACTTC
TRBV12-3/TRBV12-4	14	TRBD1	NA	TRBJ1-2	CASSLGTGGYGYTF	TGTGCCAGCAGTTTGGGGACAGGGGGCTATGGCTACACCTTC
TRBV11-2	13	NA	NA	TRBJ1-6	CASNERYNSPLHF	TGTGCCAGCAACGAGAGATATAATTCACCCCTCCACTTT
TRBV20-1	16	NA	NA	TRBJ1-2	CSARKRPGETLYGYTF	TGCAGTGCTAGGAAACGACCGGGCGAAACCCTCTATGGCTACACCTTC
TRBV5-1	16	TRBD2	NA	TRBJ2-1	CASSLLGTSVGSEQFF	TGCGCCAGCAGCTTGCTGGGGACTAGCGTTGGGAGTGAGCAGTTCTTC
TRBV12-3/TRBV12-4	11	NA	once	TRBJ1-2	CASTINSDYTF	TGTGCCAGCACAATCAATTCTGACTACACCTTC
TRBV20-1	14	NA	NA	TRBJ2-1	CSARSHVHNNEQFF	TGCAGTGCTAGGAGCCACGTCCACAACAATGAGCAGTTCTTC
TRBV24-1	19	TRBD2	NA	TRBJ2-5	CATSESEKGLAGEEETQYF	TGTGCCACCAGTGAATCCGAAAAAGGACTAGCGGGAGAAGAAGAGACCCAGTACTTC
TRBV27	14	NA	few	TRBJ2-5	CASSRRRTQETQYF	TGTGCCAGCAGTCGCCGTCGAACCCAAGAGACCCAGTACTTC
TRBV29-1	13	TRBD1	NA	TRBJ1-5	CSVTGGSNQPQHF	TGCAGCGTGACAGGGGGCTCCAATCAGCCCCAGCATTTT
TRBV6-2/TRBV6-3	13	NA	NA	TRBJ1-1	CASFQGVITEAFF	TGTGCCAGCTTCCAGGGAGTGATCACTGAAGCTTTCTTT
TRBV3-1	13	TRBD1	few	TRBJ1-2	CASSPTGDYGYTF	TGTGCCAGCAGCCCGACAGGGGACTATGGCTACACCTTC
TRBV29-1	14	NA	NA	TRBJ1-2	CSVRGTGNEGGYTF	TGCAGCGTTCGGGGTACAGGGAATGAGGGTGGCTACACCTTC
TRBV27	12	NA	few	TRBJ1-5	CASGRRGQPQHF	TGTGCCAGCGGAAGGAGGGGTCAGCCCCAGCATTTT
TRBV20-1	12	NA	NA	TRBJ1-2	CSAPRRSYGYTF	TGCAGTGCTCCACGACGGAGCTATGGCTACACCTTC
TRBV7-9	18	TRBD2	NA	TRBJ2-1	CASSLPRRLAGGINEQFF	TGTGCCAGCAGCCTGCCCAGGCGGCTAGCGGGAGGGATCAATGAGCAGTTCTTC
TRBV5-8	17	TRBD2	NA	TRBJ2-7	CASSGIMGLAWSYEQYF	TGTGCCAGCAGCGGGATCATGGGACTAGCGTGGTCCTACGAGCAGTACTTC